This T cell receptor beta chain was captured in a study of regulatory T cells in long-lasting Graves disease. The authors built TCR beta libraries using iRepertoire HTBI primers and Arm-PCR of CDR3 regions. One entry per CDR3 protein, called by TCRdb with MiXCR from the multiplex PCR reads. The sample yields under 500,000 distinct CDR3 sequences, roughly 20% seen once. This clonotype has just a few counts. The time point: persistent/refractory GD, antithyroid drugs over 5 years with positive TRAb. Generation of the TCR library employed RNA extracted from PBMCs. J gave up 0 bases and V 2 bases, and 6 bases lay outside the gene matches. CDR3 size: 16 residues. In germline, CDR1 is SGDLS, CDR2 YYNGEE.

This receptor was taken from a female donor with Graves disease. The sequences come from peripheral blood mononuclear cells (PBMCs), collected when the disease was refractory, from a patient treated with antithyroid drugs. The rearrangement links TRBV9 to TRBJ2-3; the match to TRBD2 covers 7 bases. The CDR3 region is CASSVEAGSSTDTQYF. The CDR3 nucleotides read TGTGCCAGCAGCGTCGAAGCGGGGAGTAGCACAGATACGCAGTATTTT.